Each of the 30 T cell receptor beta chains below was sequenced from the same sample in a study of T cell responses to AZD1222 COVID-19 vaccine (dated by TCRdb to the early 2020s). Receptor amplification or capture employed the immunoSEQ multiplex PCR assay. TCRdb took this table from immuneACCESS and kept in-frame rearrangements with V and J called. Such tables lack part of the clones; where checked against another copy, unresolved V genes explain under half of the gap, and the rest is unexplained. The sample table records more than 85,000 clones; about 89% of these occur just once. In total, the top ten clones hold around 7.5% of the sample. Interpreted using the paper, the time point label stands for: baseline before first vaccination. The material sequenced was peripheral blood, taken on day 0 of AZD1222 vaccination. Receptor source: an adult in good health.

The CDR3 loop is CASSPRTERYNEQFF. The DNA of the CDR3 is TGTGCCAGCAGCCCTAGGACCGAGCGCTACAATGAGCAGTTCTTC. The chain joins TRBV9 to TRBJ2-1, with D uncertain. V was trimmed by 4 bases and J by 3 bases, leaving 14 bases between them. In germline, CDR1 is SGDLS, CDR2 YYNGEE. This CDR3 is 15 amino acids long.

This chain uses TRBV5-8 with TRBJ2-5, with a tentative D call TRBD1 (5 bases). This CDR3 contains 14 residues. Per germline, CDR1 SGHTS and CDR2 YDEGEE. Trimming pared 3 bases from V and 1 base from J, leaving 10 bases between. The CDR3 is CASSYRQSQETQYF. The CDR3 nucleotides read TGTGCCAGCAGCTACCGACAGTCCCAAGAGACCCAGTACTTC.

The chain recombines TRBV7-2 with TRBJ2-7, with D unresolved. This CDR3 comprises 13 residues. V was clipped by 3 bases and J by 3 bases, with 9 bases between them. Germline assignment: CDR1 SGHTA and CDR2 FQGNSA. The CDR3 loop reads CASSFSRFYEQYF. In DNA form, the CDR3 reads TGTGCCAGCAGCTTCTCGCGGTTCTACGAGCAGTACTTC.

The rearrangement uses TRBV7-2 and TRBJ2-5; D may match TRBD1 or TRBD2 (5 bases each). Germline CDR1 reads SGHTA; CDR2 reads FQGNSA. The CDR3 extends over 14 amino acids. V was shortened by 3 bases and J by 10 bases, with 18 bases between the two germline ends. The CDR3 nucleotides are TGTGCCAGCAGCTTCGGGACCGCGGTAGGAGACCAGTACTTC. Protein sequence: CASSFGTAVGDQYF.

This clone was seen once. This rearrangement joins TRBV5-5 to TRBJ1-6, with 9 positions matching TRBD1. CDR3 length: 15 residues. After removal of 4 bases from V and 13 bases from J, the junction contained 12 bases not matched to a gene. The germline gives CDR1 SGHKS, CDR2 YYEKEE (reference sequence). CDR3 loop: CASSPTGQGSTPLHF. CDR3 DNA: TGTGCCAGCAGCCCCACGGGACAGGGATCGACGCCCCTCCACTTT.

The chain has TRBV7-6 and TRBJ2-1; no definite D call. The V end was cut by 5 bases, the J end by 5 bases, with 13 bases between. Germline V gives CDR1 SGHVS, CDR2 FNYEAQ. The length of the CDR3 is 14 residues. The CDR3 nucleotides read TGTGCCAGCAGCCCCCCTGGCCGGGACAATGAGCAGTTCTTC. It codes for CASSPPGRDNEQFF.

Of note for this clone: Sequence at one end of the junction differs from germline and may be a read error. The gene calls are TRBV2 and TRBJ2-3; 10 bases line up with TRBD2. The CDR3 is 15 residues long. Looked up from germline, CDR1 is SNHLY and CDR2 is FYNNEI. The CDR3 region has the DNA TGTGCCAGCAGGGAAGGACTAGCGGTCACAGATACGCAGTATTTT. Amino acid sequence: CASREGLAVTDTQYF.

In its sample, this clone was seen once. The CDR3 nucleotides read TGCGCCAGCAGCCCGACAGGGGACCCTGGCTACACCTTC. Its protein is CASSPTGDPGYTF. The chain links TRBV5-1 to TRBJ1-2; 8 nucleotides agree with TRBD1. Trimming cost V 4 bases and J 7 bases; bases outside gene matches: 6. CDR1 SGHRS and CDR2 YFSETQ come from the germline V gene. The length of the CDR3 is 13 residues.

In nucleotides, the CDR3 is TGTGCCAGCAGCTTAGCGCTAGCGGGAGGGGAGACCCAGTACTTC. This encodes CASSLALAGGETQYF. The chain employs TRBV7-2 and TRBJ2-5; 12 bases are a match to TRBD2. CDR3 length equals 15 residues. The V gene's germline CDR1 is SGHTA and CDR2 FQGNSA. With 0 bases clipped from V and 5 bases from J, the junction kept 1 base outside the gene matches.

The CDR3 is CASTGTVITDTQYF. The CDR3 bases are TGTGCCAGCACCGGGACAGTGATTACAGATACGCAGTATTTT. This rearrangement joins TRBV6-5 to TRBJ2-3, with 7 bases that match TRBD1. The trim removed 7 bases at V and 3 bases at J, leaving 7 bases unmatched. Germline V gives CDR1 MNHEY, CDR2 SVGAGI. CDR3 size: 14 residues.

The chain employs TRBV5-1 and TRBJ1-6; the D gene is possibly TRBD1 (6 bases). CDR1 and CDR2 from the germline V gene are SGHRS and YFSETQ. The CDR3 has 17 residues. V lost 4 bases, J lost 16 bases, and 30 bases lay in between. The CDR3 reads CASSPGMSGEVANRLHF. The CDR3 DNA follows: TGCGCCAGCAGCCCGGGGATGTCAGGGGAGGTGGCTAATCGTCTCCACTTT.

This rearrangement joins TRBV6-5 to TRBJ1-1, with a tentative D call TRBD1 (6 bases). V dropped 6 bases and J dropped 1 base, with 9 bases sitting between them. The CDR3 runs 13 residues. Germline CDR1 MNHEY, CDR2 SVGAGI. The CDR3 coding sequence is TGTGCCAGCAGCGGACAGCAGAACACTGAAGCTTTCTTT. Its protein product is CASSGQQNTEAFF.

The rearrangement links TRBV7-2 to TRBJ1-5; D is ambiguous. The CDR3 spans 13 residues. The V end was cut by 2 bases, the J end by 4 bases, with 6 bases between. Looked up from germline, CDR1 is SGHTA and CDR2 is FQGNSA. CDR3 DNA sequence: TGTGCCAGCAGCTTACAGGTTAATCAGCCCCAGCATTTT. It specifies CASSLQVNQPQHF. Based on the CDR3 plus reference TRBV7-2 and TRBJ1-5, the full variable domain is GAGVSQSPSNKVTEKGKDVELRCDPISGHTALYWYRQSLGQGLEFLIYFQGNSAPDKSGLPSDRFSAERTGGSVSTLTIQRTQQEDSAVYLCASSLQVNQPQHFGDGTRLSIL.

This chain connects TRBV9 to TRBJ1-3, with D unresolved. Trimming took off 4 bases at V and 2 bases at J, with 10 bases between the two ends. Germline V gene data show CDR1 as SGDLS and CDR2 as YYNGEE. This CDR3 has 14 residues. In DNA, the CDR3 is TGTGCCAGCAGCCCCCTACTAGCTGGAAACACCATATATTTT. This gives the protein CASSPLLAGNTIYF.

The chain joins TRBV9 to TRBJ2-1; 8 nucleotides match TRBD2. J gave up 0 bases and V 1 base, and 0 bases lay outside the gene matches. Germline V gene sequence: CDR1 SGDLS, CDR2 YYNGEE. The CDR3 consists of 15 residues. This chain's CDR3 is CASSVLAGSYNEQFF. CDR3 bases: TGTGCCAGCAGCGTACTAGCGGGCTCCTACAATGAGCAGTTCTTC.

The rearrangement links TRBV2 to TRBJ2-5; no firm D call. The CDR3 is made up of 13 amino acids. V was shortened by 5 bases and J by 2 bases, with 9 bases between the two germline ends. CDR1 and CDR2 from the germline V gene are SNHLY and FYNNEI. The CDR3: CASSWPGQETQYF. CDR3 bases: TGTGCCAGCAGTTGGCCCGGGCAAGAGACCCAGTACTTC.

This clone has just one count. The V gene is TRBV10-2, the J gene TRBJ2-4; D may be TRBD2 (6 bases). The CDR3 is made up of 15 amino acids. The ends were cut back, 0 bases at V and 0 bases at J, with 6 bases in the middle. Germline CDR1 is WSHSY and CDR2 is SAAADI. CDR3 sequence reads: CASSESGLAKNIQYF. CDR3 nucleotides: TGCGCCAGCAGTGAGTCGGGACTAGCCAAAAACATTCAGTACTTC.

The chain links TRBV7-2 to TRBJ1-5; 7 bases match TRBD1. This CDR3 has 16 amino acids. CDR1 SGHTA and CDR2 FQGNSA come from the germline V gene. J was trimmed by 6 bases and V by 5 bases; bases with no gene match: 13. The CDR3: CASSLSPQGFGQPQHF. Written as DNA, the CDR3 is TGTGCCAGCAGCCTCTCCCCACAGGGGTTCGGTCAGCCCCAGCATTTT.

This clone appeared a single time. The rearrangement joins TRBV6-5 to TRBJ2-3, with D uncertain. V gave up 8 bases and J gave up 3 bases, with 9 bases separating them. The CDR3 is made up of 12 amino acids. Germline V CDR1 and CDR2: MNHEY, SVGAGI. The CDR3 here is CASEFFTDTQYF. CDR3 sequence (DNA): TGTGCCAGCGAATTTTTTACAGATACGCAGTATTTT.

This sequence joins TRBV9 and TRBJ2-5; no reliable D call. V was trimmed by 3 bases and J by 1 base, leaving 7 bases between them. The CDR3 sequence is 13 residues long. Germline V lookup: CDR1 SGDLS, CDR2 YYNGEE. This CDR3 reads CASSGSLQETQYF. CDR3 nucleotides: TGTGCCAGCAGCGGTAGCCTCCAAGAGACCCAGTACTTC.

This sequence joins TRBV5-1 and TRBJ2-5, with a weak D call TRBD1 (6 bases). The CDR3 is 15 residues long. Trimming took off 0 bases at V and 5 bases at J, with 14 bases between the two ends. Germline V lookup: CDR1 SGHRS, CDR2 YFSETQ. The CDR3 coding sequence is TGCGCCAGCAGCTTGGGACAGGCCCTCGGGGAGACCCAGTACTTC. The encoded protein is CASSLGQALGETQYF. Full variable domain (remainder filled in from reference TRBV5-1 and TRBJ2-5): KAGVTQTPRYLIKTRGQQVTLSCSPISGHRSVSWYQQTPGQGLQFLFEYFSETQRNKGNFPGRFSGRQFSNSRSEMNVSTLELGDSALYLCASSLGQALGETQYFGPGTRLLVL.

This rearrangement joins TRBV6-5 to TRBJ2-7; D gene unclear. CDR1 and CDR2 (germline): MNHEY, SVGAGI. Trimming took 9 bases from V and 2 from J, leaving 11 bases between them. The CDR3 spans 12 residues. CDR3 bases: TGTGCCAGTAAGGGTCCAGCCTACGAGCAGTACTTC. It specifies CASKGPAYEQYF.

V usage is TRBV4-1 and J usage is TRBJ2-5; tentatively, D is TRBD1 or TRBD2 (6 bases each). This CDR3 region has 15 residues. Trimming took 4 bases from V and 5 from J, leaving 17 bases between them. Germline V lookup: CDR1 MGHRA, CDR2 YSYEKL. Here the CDR3 DNA reads TGCGCCAGCAGCCCTCCGTGGGGGGCGCAGGAGACCCAGTACTTC. This encodes CASSPPWGAQETQYF.

This clone has just one count. The rearrangement uses TRBV5-6 and TRBJ1-1; D gene unclear. Germline V gives CDR1 SGHDT, CDR2 YYEEEE. CDR3 length: 12 amino acids. V was cut by 1 base and J by 7 bases, with 8 bases left in between. CDR3 region: CASSLYSREAFF. CDR3 DNA: TGTGCCAGCAGCTTGTATAGTCGTGAAGCTTTCTTT.

The rearrangement links TRBV6-5 to TRBJ2-5, with D perhaps TRBD1 (6 bases). This CDR3 has 15 residues. The germline gives CDR1 MNHEY, CDR2 SVGAGI. Trimming pared 0 bases from V and 5 bases from J, leaving 13 bases between. The CDR3 DNA reads as TGTGCCAGCAGTTACTCATACAGGGATTTTGAGACCCAGTACTTC. Protein: CASSYSYRDFETQYF.

This rearrangement joins TRBV5-4 to TRBJ1-1, with a tentative D call TRBD1 (6 bases). CDR3 length equals 14 residues. CDR1 is SGHNT, CDR2 YYREEE, per germline (reference sequence). The V end was cut by 4 bases, the J end by 2 bases, with 12 bases between. The CDR3, as DNA: TGTGCCAGCAGCGCGGACAGAAGCAACACTGAAGCTTTCTTT. This encodes CASSADRSNTEAFF.

The rearrangement links TRBV5-1 to TRBJ1-2, with 8 bases fitting TRBD1. In germline, CDR1 is SGHRS, CDR2 YFSETQ. The CDR3 is 17 residues long. V lost 4 bases to trimming and J lost 8 bases; unmatched junction nucleotides: 19. The CDR3 loop reads CASSPLPTGAGLRGYTF. CDR3 bases: TGCGCCAGCAGCCCCCTCCCGACAGGGGCAGGGTTGAGGGGCTACACCTTC.

The V call is TRBV4-1, the J call TRBJ2-5, with D possibly TRBD1 on 7 matching bases. V dropped 0 bases and J dropped 5 bases, with 13 bases sitting between them. Germline CDR1 reads MGHRA; CDR2 reads YSYEKL. This CDR3 has 15 amino acids. This chain's CDR3 is CASSQEEGARETQYF. CDR3 DNA: TGCGCCAGCAGCCAAGAGGAGGGGGCGAGGGAGACCCAGTACTTC.

This rearrangement joins TRBV30 to TRBJ1-3; D call uncertain. This CDR3 region has 15 residues. V shed 3 bases and J shed 4 bases, with 16 bases lying between them. Looked up from germline, CDR1 is GTSNPN and CDR2 is SVGIG (reference sequence). Written as DNA, the CDR3 is TGTGCCTGGAGCCCCTGGGGTCAGGAAGGAAACACCATATATTTT. It specifies CAWSPWGQEGNTIYF.

The V and J genes are TRBV3-1 (or the pseudogene TRBV3-2) and TRBJ1-1; 8 bases fit TRBD1. This CDR3 has 14 residues. The junction had 7 bases not matched to a gene; V was cut back by 3 bases and J by 7 bases. Germline V gene data show CDR1 as LGHDT and CDR2 as YNNKEL (reference sequence). CDR3 amino acids: CASSQIGQGGEAFF. Written as DNA, the CDR3 is TGTGCCAGCAGCCAGATTGGACAGGGCGGTGAAGCTTTCTTT.